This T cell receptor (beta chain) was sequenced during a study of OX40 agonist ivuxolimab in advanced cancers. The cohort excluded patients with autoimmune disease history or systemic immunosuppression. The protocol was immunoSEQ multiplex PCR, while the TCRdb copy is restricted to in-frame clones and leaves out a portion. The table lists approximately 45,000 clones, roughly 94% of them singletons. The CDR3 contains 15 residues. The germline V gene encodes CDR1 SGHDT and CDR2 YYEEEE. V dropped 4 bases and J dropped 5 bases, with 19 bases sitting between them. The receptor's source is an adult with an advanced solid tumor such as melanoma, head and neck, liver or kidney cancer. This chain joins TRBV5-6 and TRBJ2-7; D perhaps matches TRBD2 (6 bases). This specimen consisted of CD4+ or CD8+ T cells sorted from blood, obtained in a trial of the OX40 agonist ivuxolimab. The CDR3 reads CASSGGSRVLNEQYF. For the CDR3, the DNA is TGTGCCAGCAGCGGAGGGTCCAGGGTCCTCAACGAGCAGTACTTC.